Following are 20 T cell receptor beta chains from one sample sequenced in a study of shared clonotypes between healthy human individuals. This table comes from immunoSEQ multiplex PCR, and its TCRdb copy is limited to in-frame clones, with some not included. Of 1.6 million or so clones listed, 98% are singletons. Source material: naive CD4+ T cells sorted from blood. Subset denoted: CD45RA+ positively selected. All receptors come from a man aged 25 to 40 in good health.

The CDR3 is CASSLRWGEQYF. The CDR3 DNA reads as TGTGCCAGCAGCTTAAGATGGGGCGAGCAGTACTTC. This sequence joins TRBV11-3 and TRBJ2-7; no clear D. Germline V gene data show CDR1 as SGHNT and CDR2 as YENEEA. Between the trimmed V and J ends, which lost 2 bases and 6 bases, there was a span of 8 bases. The CDR3 covers 12 residues.

The V gene is TRBV7-2, the J gene TRBJ2-7; TRBD1 matches at 7 bases. Germline CDR1 reads SGHTA; CDR2 reads FQGNSA. J was trimmed by 3 bases and V by 5 bases; bases with no gene match: 10. This CDR3 is 15 amino acids long. The CDR3 DNA reads as TGTGCCAGCAGCAGAACGGGACAGAGTAACTACGAGCAGTACTTC. Translated, it gives CASSRTGQSNYEQYF.

This clone was recorded once. The genes are TRBV5-4 and TRBJ1-1; D is ambiguous. The CDR3 totals 12 residues. Deletions cut 3 bases from V and 1 base from J, with 4 bases between. The V gene's germline CDR1 is SGHNT and CDR2 YYREEE (reference sequence). The CDR3 here is CASSYPNTEAFF. CDR3 DNA: TGTGCCAGCAGCTACCCGAACACTGAAGCTTTCTTT.

This clone came up once. The chain couples TRBV28 to TRBJ1-1; D may be TRBD1 (5 bases). V dropped 7 bases and J dropped 6 bases, with 15 bases sitting between them. The CDR3 has 13 amino acids. Germline CDR1 and CDR2: MDHEN and SYDVKM. In nucleotides, the CDR3 is TGTGCCAGCACTCTGGACATGGCCCCTGAAGCTTTCTTT. It specifies CASTLDMAPEAFF.

V gene TRBV5-1 combines with J gene TRBJ2-1; 10 bases fit TRBD2. The V segment lost 3 bases and the J segment 3 bases; nucleotides outside the gene matches: 3. There are 15 residues in the CDR3. Per the germline V gene, CDR1 is SGHRS and CDR2 is YFSETQ. CDR3 loop: CASSSIAGGYNEQFF. As DNA, the CDR3 is TGCGCCAGCAGCTCTATAGCGGGGGGCTACAATGAGCAGTTCTTC. Drawing the rest from reference TRBV5-1 and TRBJ2-1, the complete variable domain is KAGVTQTPRYLIKTRGQQVTLSCSPISGHRSVSWYQQTPGQGLQFLFEYFSETQRNKGNFPGRFSGRQFSNSRSEMNVSTLELGDSALYLCASSSIAGGYNEQFFGPGTRLTVL.

The genes are TRBV28 and TRBJ2-1; 10 bases are a match to TRBD2. CDR3 length equals 15 residues. Unmatched junction bases numbered 3, after V lost 2 bases and J lost 5 bases. Germline assignment: CDR1 MDHEN and CDR2 SYDVKM. CDR3 DNA: TGTGCCAGCAGTTTAAACCTAGCGGGGGACAATGAGCAGTTCTTC. This gives the protein CASSLNLAGDNEQFF.

The CDR3 nucleotides are TGTGCCAGCAGCCGCGCGGGACAGACAACCTACGAGCAGTACTTC. Translation: CASSRAGQTTYEQYF. The J gene is TRBJ2-7, the V gene TRBV7-9; possible D gene TRBD1, 7 bases. Trimming pared 5 bases from V and 2 bases from J, leaving 16 bases between. The CDR3 contains 15 residues. The V gene's germline CDR1 is SEHNR and CDR2 FQNEAQ (reference sequence).

Comments on this clone: This sample also contains other DNA sequences that code for the same CDR3. The rearrangement links TRBV25-1 to TRBJ2-2; D is ambiguous. Germline V CDR1 and CDR2: MGHDK, SYGVNS. CDR3 size: 12 residues. Trimming stripped 7 bases from V and 4 bases from J, with 7 bases between. CDR3 in amino acids: CASTKGTGELFF. CDR3 sequence (DNA): TGTGCCAGCACTAAGGGCACCGGGGAGCTGTTTTTT.

The chain employs TRBV7-2 and TRBJ2-7, with 9 nucleotides matching TRBD2. Germline CDR1 and CDR2: SGHTA and FQGNSA. The CDR3 sequence is 16 residues long. The trim removed 4 bases at V and 3 bases at J, leaving 10 bases unmatched. For the CDR3, the DNA is TGTGCCAGCAGCTCCAGCCCCGCTAGCGGGAACTACGAGCAGTACTTC. It yields the protein CASSSSPASGNYEQYF.

The J gene is TRBJ2-1, the V gene TRBV14; D assignment may be TRBD1 or TRBD2 (5 bases each). This CDR3 comprises 15 residues. Germline CDR1 SGHDN, CDR2 FVKESK. V was clipped by 6 bases and J by 0 bases, with 12 bases between them. The CDR3 sequence: CASSIWGSSYNEQFF. CDR3 bases: TGTGCCAGCAGTATTTGGGGGAGCTCCTACAATGAGCAGTTCTTC.

This sequence joins TRBV7-9 and TRBJ2-7; 9 bases line up with TRBD1. The V gene's germline CDR1 is SEHNR and CDR2 FQNEAQ (reference sequence). This CDR3 has 15 residues. The V gene end was trimmed by 7 bases and the J gene end by 3 bases; junction bases not matched to a gene: 10. In nucleotides, the CDR3 is TGTGCCAGCACTTCGCGGGGACAGGGTGGCTACGAGCAGTACTTC. Its protein product is CASTSRGQGGYEQYF.

The J gene is TRBJ2-3, the V gene TRBV10-2; tentatively, D is TRBD1 (5 bases). The CDR3 loop spans 13 amino acids. Germline V gene sequence: CDR1 WSHSY, CDR2 SAAADI. Trimming cost V 5 bases and J 3 bases, with 9 bases left between them. The CDR3: CASSRQTTDTQYF. The CDR3 DNA reads as TGCGCCAGCAGTCGACAGACTACAGATACGCAGTATTTT.

The chain carries TRBV7-2 and TRBJ2-1, with 7 bases matching TRBD2. This CDR3 spans 13 amino acids. With V trimmed by 0 bases and J by 15 bases, 8 bases remained unmatched. The germline V gene encodes CDR1 SGHTA and CDR2 FQGNSA. The CDR3 sequence: CASSLARGRLGFF. CDR3 nucleotides: TGTGCCAGCAGCTTAGCGCGGGGGAGGTTGGGGTTCTTC.

The V gene is TRBV29-1, the J gene TRBJ1-1; D gene ambiguous. CDR3 size: 13 residues. Germline assignment: CDR1 SQVTM and CDR2 ANQGSEA. V shed 7 bases and J shed 5 bases, with 17 bases lying between them. The DNA of the CDR3 is TGCAGCGACTGGACCTCCCCTCGGACTGAAGCTTTCTTT. This encodes CSDWTSPRTEAFF.

The chain uses TRBV6-6 and TRBJ2-5; weak D call: TRBD2 (6 bases). The CDR3 spans 15 residues. CDR1 and CDR2 from the germline V gene are MNHNY and SVGAGI (reference sequence). V was clipped by 6 bases and J by 3 bases, with 17 bases between them. CDR3 residues: CASRDGRLLEETQYF. CDR3 bases: TGTGCCAGCAGAGACGGGAGATTATTGGAAGAGACCCAGTACTTC.

The J gene is TRBJ2-7, the V gene TRBV9, with D maybe TRBD2 (6 bases). V lost 4 bases and J 5 bases, leaving 19 bases between the germline ends. The CDR3 consists of 15 residues. Germline lookup yields CDR1 SGDLS and CDR2 YYNGEE. The chain's CDR3 is CASSLRGLAPNEQYF. CDR3 nucleotides: TGTGCCAGCAGCCTCCGGGGACTTGCCCCCAACGAGCAGTACTTC.

The chain recombines TRBV5-1 with TRBJ2-2; D might be TRBD2 (5 bases). Germline CDR1 SGHRS, CDR2 YFSETQ. The CDR3 totals 16 residues. The V end lost 4 bases, the J end lost 0 bases, and 13 bases lay between the germline ends. The CDR3 sequence is CASSALLETNTGELFF. The CDR3, as DNA: TGCGCCAGCAGCGCGTTACTAGAGACGAACACCGGGGAGCTGTTTTTT.

This chain connects TRBV4-1 to TRBJ1-3; D uncertain. This CDR3 region has 18 residues. Trimming took 1 base from V and 1 from J, leaving 17 bases between them. Germline V gene lookup returns CDR1 MGHRA and CDR2 YSYEKL. This CDR3 is CASSQVPLGPGSGNTIYF. CDR3 nucleotides: TGCGCCAGCAGCCAAGTACCCCTCGGCCCTGGGTCTGGAAACACCATATATTTT.

V is TRBV30 and J is TRBJ1-1, with TRBD1 identical over 12 bases. The V and J ends lost 7 bases and 2 bases, in that order; junction bases with no gene match: 8. The CDR3 sequence is 15 residues long. Germline CDR1 and CDR2: GTSNPN and SVGIG (reference sequence). Here the CDR3 reads CASGTGGTLNTEAFF. The DNA of the CDR3 is TGTGCCTCCGGGACAGGGGGCACTCTAAACACTGAAGCTTTCTTT.

CDR3 in amino acids: CASSPHEGLNTEAFF. The CDR3 nucleotides read TGTGCCAGCTCACCCCATGAGGGCCTGAACACTGAAGCTTTCTTT. The chain uses TRBV18 and TRBJ1-1; D ambiguous. CDR1 and CDR2 from the germline V gene are KGHSH and LQKENI. The length of the CDR3 is 15 residues. V was trimmed by 3 bases and J by 0 bases, leaving 11 bases between them.